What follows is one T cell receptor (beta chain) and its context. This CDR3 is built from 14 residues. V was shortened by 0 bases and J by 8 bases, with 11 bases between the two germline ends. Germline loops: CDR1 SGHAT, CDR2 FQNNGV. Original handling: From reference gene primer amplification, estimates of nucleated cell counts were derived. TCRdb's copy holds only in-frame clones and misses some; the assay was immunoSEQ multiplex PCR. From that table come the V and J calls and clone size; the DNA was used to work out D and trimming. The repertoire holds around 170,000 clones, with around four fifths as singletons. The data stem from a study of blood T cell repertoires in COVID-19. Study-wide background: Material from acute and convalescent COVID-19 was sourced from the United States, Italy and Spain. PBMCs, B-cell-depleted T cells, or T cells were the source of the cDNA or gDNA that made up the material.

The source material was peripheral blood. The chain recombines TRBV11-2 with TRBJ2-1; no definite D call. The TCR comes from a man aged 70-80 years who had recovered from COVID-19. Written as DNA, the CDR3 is TGTGCCAGCAGCTTAGACCCTCACCCGGATGAGCAGTTCTTC. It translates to CASSLDPHPDEQFF.